What follows describes a single T cell receptor (beta chain). Using immunoSEQ multiplex PCR, the repertoire was profiled, and TCRdb retains in-frame clones only, with some absent. The repertoire consists of 45,000 to 60,000 clones, with under 95% occurring once and the leading ten covering approximately 0.21%. The sample belongs to a study of T cell changes during pregnancy in multiple sclerosis. Per germline, CDR1 SEHNR and CDR2 FQNEAQ (reference sequence). The CDR3 contains 13 residues. The V and J ends lost 1 base and 6 bases respectively, with 9 bases between them. The clonotype comes from a female donor with multiple sclerosis, enrolled in a pregnancy study. This chain uses TRBV7-9 with TRBJ1-2; D is ambiguous. Sequences were derived from CD4+ T cells from peripheral blood mononuclear cells, sampled in the second trimester of pregnancy. The CDR3 reads CASSLGVEDGYTF. As DNA, the CDR3 is TGTGCCAGCAGCTTAGGGGTTGAGGATGGCTACACCTTC. Variable domain in full (rest from reference TRBV7-9 and TRBJ1-2): DTGVSQNPRHKITKRGQNVTFRCDPISEHNRLYWYRQTLGQGPEFLTYFQNEAQLEKSRLLSDRFSAERPKGSFSTLEIQRTEQGDSAMYLCASSLGVEDGYTFGSGTRLTVV.